This TCR beta chain was profiled in a study of T cells in Graves' hyperthyroidism and ophthalmopathy. Study context: The blood sample was taken at first diagnosis, before treatment began.

V lost 4 bases to trimming and J lost 5 bases; unmatched junction nucleotides: 5. The length of the CDR3 is 14 residues. Germline V gene sequence: CDR1 LNHDA, CDR2 SQIVND (reference sequence). Findings of the study overall: Most expanded thyroid clonotypes above 0.001 also appeared in blood.

In the case of this clonotype: Its matching antigen is unknown.

Researchers amplified the TCR beta CDR3 regions from RNA transcripts. TCR CDR3 regions were first amplified by RT-PCR with HTBI primers. TCRdb re-called the multiplex PCR reads through MiXCR, storing one row per CDR3 protein. The sample lists a few hundred thousand distinct CDR3 sequences, 15% occurring once. Used for diagnoses were clinical symptoms, serum thyroxine and TRAb, thyroid ultrasound and orbital computed tomography. This chain links TRBV19 with TRBJ2-5; 9 nucleotides agree with TRBD2. The sequence was collected from a woman aged 50 to 60 with Graves' hyperthyroidism that later progressed to Graves' ophthalmopathy. Specimen: blood. CDR3 amino acids: CASSNAGGGETQYF. Written as DNA, the CDR3 is TGTGCCAGTAGTAATGCGGGAGGGGGGGAGACCCAGTACTTC.